The 3 T cell receptor beta chains below all came from one sample that was sequenced in a study of siplizumab effects on memory and regulatory T cells. Assay: immunoSEQ multiplex PCR; the TCRdb copy retains only in-frame clones and omits some. Here the sample spans more than 45,000 clones, more than 80% being singletons. The sample comprised CD8+ T cells sorted from blood. The receptors were gathered from a human donor in good health.

J is TRBJ1-1 and V is TRBV27; D remains unclear. The CDR3 extends over 15 amino acids. V was pared by 5 bases and J by 0 bases, with 13 bases between. The germline CDR1 and CDR2 sequences are MNHEY and SMNVEV (reference sequence). The CDR3 nucleotides are TGTGCCAGCAGTCTGGACGGAGACATGAACACTGAAGCTTTCTTT. Translating gives CASSLDGDMNTEAFF.

The chain couples TRBV13 to TRBJ1-2, with D perhaps matching TRBD1 (5 bases). The V end was cut by 4 bases, the J end by 1 base, with 7 bases between. This CDR3 is 13 amino acids long. Germline-derived CDR1 and CDR2 are PRHDT and FYEKMQ (reference sequence). The CDR3 DNA follows: TGTGCCAGCAGCTCCCAGGGTAACTATGGCTACACCTTC. Translating gives CASSSQGNYGYTF.

The chain joins TRBV29-1 to TRBJ2-2; D not resolved. The CDR3 has 13 amino acids. Germline CDR1 is SQVTM and CDR2 is ANQGSEA. The ends were cut back, 0 bases at V and 9 bases at J, with 11 bases in the middle. The CDR3 DNA is TGCAGCGTTGAAGACCCGGTTTCTCGGGAGCTGTTTTTT. Translation: CSVEDPVSRELFF.